This T cell receptor (beta chain) was sequenced during a study of CD8 T cells in ankylosing spondylitis. Study-level findings and limits: A TCR beta motif of 8 or 9 highly homologous variants appeared characteristic of ankylosing spondylitis blood. Disease-linked clones were reportedly significantly enriched in matched ankylosing spondylitis synovial fluid. With a CD8+ phenotype, disease-linked clones were relatively rare in peripheral blood.

Trimming stripped 0 bases from V and 0 bases from J, with 9 bases between. The V gene's germline CDR1 is SGHDN and CDR2 FVKESK. This CDR3 comprises 15 residues. Notes on this clonotype: Its antigen remains unknown.

For TCR beta, libraries came from quantitative 5'-RACE with molecular barcodes. TCRdb fed the 5' RACE reads into MiXCR, producing one record per CDR3 protein. Of 450,000 to 550,000 distinct CDR3 sequences detected, roughly 5.2% appear once; the ten largest clones hold roughly 3.2%. The V gene is TRBV14, the J gene TRBJ2-7; D gene ambiguous. The origin of this receptor is a male donor with ankylosing spondylitis. Sequencing was done on a sample of blood, either unsorted or a sorted T cell fraction (not recorded which). The CDR3 DNA reads TGTGCCAGCAGCCAAGATGCCAGGAGCTCCTACGAGCAGTACTTC. This sequence encodes CASSQDARSSYEQYF.